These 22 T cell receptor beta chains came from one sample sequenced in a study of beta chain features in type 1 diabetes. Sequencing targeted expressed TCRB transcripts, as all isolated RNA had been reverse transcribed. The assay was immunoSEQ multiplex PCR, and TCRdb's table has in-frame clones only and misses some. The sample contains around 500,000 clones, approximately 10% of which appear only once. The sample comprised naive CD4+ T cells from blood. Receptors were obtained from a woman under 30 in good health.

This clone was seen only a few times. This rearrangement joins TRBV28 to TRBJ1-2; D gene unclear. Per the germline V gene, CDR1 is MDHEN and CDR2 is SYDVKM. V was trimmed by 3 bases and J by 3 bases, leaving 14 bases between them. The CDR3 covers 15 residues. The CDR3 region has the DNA TGTGCCAGCAGTTTGATTACAAAGGGCGACTATGGCTACACCTTC. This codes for CASSLITKGDYGYTF.

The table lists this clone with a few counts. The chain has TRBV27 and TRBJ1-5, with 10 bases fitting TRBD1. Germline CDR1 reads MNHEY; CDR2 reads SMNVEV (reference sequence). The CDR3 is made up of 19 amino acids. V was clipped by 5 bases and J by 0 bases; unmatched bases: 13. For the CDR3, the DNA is TGTGCCAGCAGTCGAGAGACAGGGGGCAAAGGGTATAGCAATCAGCCCCAGCATTTT. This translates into CASSRETGGKGYSNQPQHF.

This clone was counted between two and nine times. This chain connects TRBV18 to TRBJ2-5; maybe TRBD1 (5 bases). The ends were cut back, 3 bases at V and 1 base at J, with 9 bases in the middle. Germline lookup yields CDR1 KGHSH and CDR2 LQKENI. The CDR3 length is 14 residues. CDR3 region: CASSPRQIQETQYF. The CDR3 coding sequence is TGTGCCAGCTCACCCCGACAGATCCAAGAGACCCAGTACTTC.

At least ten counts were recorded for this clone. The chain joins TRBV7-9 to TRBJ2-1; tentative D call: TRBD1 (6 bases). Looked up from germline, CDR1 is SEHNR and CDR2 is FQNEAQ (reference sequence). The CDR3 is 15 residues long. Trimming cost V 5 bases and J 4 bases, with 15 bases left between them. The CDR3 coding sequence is TGTGCCAGCAGCCCCCGAGACAGGCTATACAATGAGCAGTTCTTC. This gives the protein CASSPRDRLYNEQFF.

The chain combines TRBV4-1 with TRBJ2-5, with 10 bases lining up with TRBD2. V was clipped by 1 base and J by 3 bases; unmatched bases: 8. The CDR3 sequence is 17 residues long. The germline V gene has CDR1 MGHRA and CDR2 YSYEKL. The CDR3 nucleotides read TGCGCCAGCAGCCAAGCAAGGGGTCTAGCGGGAGAAGAGACCCAGTACTTC. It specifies CASSQARGLAGEETQYF.

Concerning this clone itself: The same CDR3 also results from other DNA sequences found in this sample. CDR3 in amino acids: CASSPDRYEQYV. CDR3 coding DNA: TGTGCCAGCAGTCCAGACAGGTACGAGCAGTACGTC. This chain uses TRBV28 with TRBJ2-7; a weak D match, TRBD1 (6 bases). This CDR3 is 12 amino acids long. Trimming shortened V by 5 bases and J by 4 bases, and 9 bases separated the two germline ends. Germline CDR1 is MDHEN and CDR2 is SYDVKM.

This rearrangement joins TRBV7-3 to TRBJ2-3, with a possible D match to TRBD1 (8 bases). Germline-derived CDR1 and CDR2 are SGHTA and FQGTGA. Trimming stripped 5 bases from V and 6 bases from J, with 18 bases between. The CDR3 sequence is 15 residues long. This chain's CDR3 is CASSLGQGGGDTQYF. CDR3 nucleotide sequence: TGTGCCAGCAGCCTCGGACAGGGAGGGGGCGATACGCAGTATTTT.

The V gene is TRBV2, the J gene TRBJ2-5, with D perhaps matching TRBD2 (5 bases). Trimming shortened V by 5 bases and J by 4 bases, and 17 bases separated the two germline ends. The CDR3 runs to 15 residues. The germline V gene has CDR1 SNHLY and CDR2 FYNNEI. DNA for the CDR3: TGTGCCAGCAGTCTCCCCAGACTTGAGGGAGAGACCCAGTACTTC. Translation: CASSLPRLEGETQYF.

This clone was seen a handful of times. The CDR3 region has the DNA TGTGCCAGCAGCTTAGAGACAGAGGCTGGCTACACCTTC. It specifies CASSLETEAGYTF. V is TRBV7-9 and J is TRBJ1-2; TRBD1 might be the D (5 bases). The V gene lost 1 base and the J gene lost 7 bases, with 10 bases spanning the gap. Germline CDR1 and CDR2: SEHNR and FQNEAQ (reference sequence). The CDR3 sequence is 13 residues long.

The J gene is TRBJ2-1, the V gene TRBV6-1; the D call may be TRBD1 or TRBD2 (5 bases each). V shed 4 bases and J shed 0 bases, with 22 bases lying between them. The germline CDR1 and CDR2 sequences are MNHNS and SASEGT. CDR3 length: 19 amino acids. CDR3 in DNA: TGTGCCAGCAGTGCCCGGGGCCGTACTATCGCTAGCTCCTACAATGAGCAGTTCTTC. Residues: CASSARGRTIASSYNEQFF.

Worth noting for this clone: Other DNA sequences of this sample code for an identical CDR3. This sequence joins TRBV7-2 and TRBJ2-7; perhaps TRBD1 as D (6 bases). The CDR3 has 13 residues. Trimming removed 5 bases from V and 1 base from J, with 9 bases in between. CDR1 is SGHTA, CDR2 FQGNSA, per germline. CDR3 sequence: CASSRRGSYEQYV. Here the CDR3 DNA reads TGTGCCAGCAGCCGCAGGGGTTCCTACGAGCAGTACGTC.

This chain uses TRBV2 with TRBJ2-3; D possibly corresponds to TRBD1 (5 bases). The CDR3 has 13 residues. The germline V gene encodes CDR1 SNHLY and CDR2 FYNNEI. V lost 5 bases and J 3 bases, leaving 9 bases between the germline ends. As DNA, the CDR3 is TGTGCCAGCAGTCCCAAGGGGACAGATACGCAGTATTTT. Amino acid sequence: CASSPKGTDTQYF.

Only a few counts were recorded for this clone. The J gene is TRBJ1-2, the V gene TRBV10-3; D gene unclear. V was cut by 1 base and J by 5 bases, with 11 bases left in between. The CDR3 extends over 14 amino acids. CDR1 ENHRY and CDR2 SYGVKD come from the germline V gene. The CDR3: CAISELTAPYGYTF. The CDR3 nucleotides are TGTGCCATCAGTGAGTTAACAGCCCCGTATGGCTACACCTTC.

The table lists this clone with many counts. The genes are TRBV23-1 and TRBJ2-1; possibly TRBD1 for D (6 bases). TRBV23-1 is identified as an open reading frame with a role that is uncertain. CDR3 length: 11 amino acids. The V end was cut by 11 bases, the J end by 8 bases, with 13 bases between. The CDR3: CAFTGIDEQFF. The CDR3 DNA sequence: TGCGCCTTTACAGGGATCGATGAGCAGTTCTTC.

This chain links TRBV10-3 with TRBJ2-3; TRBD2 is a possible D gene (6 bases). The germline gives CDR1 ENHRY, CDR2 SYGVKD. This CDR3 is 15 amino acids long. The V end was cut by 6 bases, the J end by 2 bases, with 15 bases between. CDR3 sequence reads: CAISLRLDYTDTQYF. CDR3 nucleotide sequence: TGTGCCATCAGCCTCCGACTAGATTACACAGATACGCAGTATTTT.

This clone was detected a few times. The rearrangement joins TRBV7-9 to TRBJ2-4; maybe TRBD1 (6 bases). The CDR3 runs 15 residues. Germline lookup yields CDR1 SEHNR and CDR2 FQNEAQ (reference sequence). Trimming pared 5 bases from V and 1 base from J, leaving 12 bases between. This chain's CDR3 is CASSLTGKAKNIQYF. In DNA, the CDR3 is TGTGCCAGCAGCCTCACAGGGAAGGCCAAAAACATTCAGTACTTC.

This CDR3 reads CASSLFDEQFF. DNA for the CDR3: TGTGCCAGCAGTTTATTTGATGAGCAGTTCTTC. V usage is TRBV27 and J usage is TRBJ2-1, with D uncertain. The germline V and J ends were trimmed by 1 base and 8 bases, with 3 bases remaining between them. CDR3 size: 11 residues. Germline CDR1 MNHEY, CDR2 SMNVEV (reference sequence).

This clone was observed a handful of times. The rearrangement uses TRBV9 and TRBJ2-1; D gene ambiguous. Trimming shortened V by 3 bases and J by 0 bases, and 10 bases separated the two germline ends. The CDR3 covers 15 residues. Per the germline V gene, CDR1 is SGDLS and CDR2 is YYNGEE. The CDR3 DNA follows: TGTGCCAGCAGCGCGACACAACACTCCTACAATGAGCAGTTCTTC. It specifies CASSATQHSYNEQFF. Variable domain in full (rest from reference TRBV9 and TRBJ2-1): DSGVTQTPKHLITATGQRVTLRCSPRSGDLSVYWYQQSLDQGLQFLIQYYNGEERAKGNILERFSAQQFPDLHSELNLSSLELGDSALYFCASSATQHSYNEQFFGPGTRLTVL.

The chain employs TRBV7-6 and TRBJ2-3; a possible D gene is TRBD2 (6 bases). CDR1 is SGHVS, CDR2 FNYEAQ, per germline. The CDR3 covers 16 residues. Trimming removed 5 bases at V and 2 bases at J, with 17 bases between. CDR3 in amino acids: CASSSKAGWTTDTQYF. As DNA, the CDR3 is TGTGCCAGCAGCAGCAAGGCGGGGTGGACCACAGATACGCAGTATTTT.

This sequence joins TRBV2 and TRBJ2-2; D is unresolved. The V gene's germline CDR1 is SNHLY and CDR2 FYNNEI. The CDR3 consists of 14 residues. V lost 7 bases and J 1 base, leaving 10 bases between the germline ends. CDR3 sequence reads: CASTIARNTGELFF. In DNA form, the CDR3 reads TGTGCCAGCACTATCGCTAGGAACACCGGGGAGCTGTTTTTT.

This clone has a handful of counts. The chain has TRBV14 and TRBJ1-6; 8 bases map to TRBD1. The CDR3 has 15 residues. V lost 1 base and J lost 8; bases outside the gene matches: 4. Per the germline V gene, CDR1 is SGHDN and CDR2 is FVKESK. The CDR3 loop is CASSQAQGAYSPLHF. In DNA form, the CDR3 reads TGTGCCAGCAGCCAAGCGCAGGGGGCATATTCACCCCTCCACTTT.

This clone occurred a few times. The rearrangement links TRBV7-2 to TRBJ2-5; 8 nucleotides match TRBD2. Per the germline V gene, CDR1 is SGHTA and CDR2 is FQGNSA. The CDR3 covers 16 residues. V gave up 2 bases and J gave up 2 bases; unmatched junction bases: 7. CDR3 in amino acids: CASSLLPPSGQETQYF. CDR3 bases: TGTGCCAGCAGCTTACTCCCCCCTAGCGGGCAAGAGACCCAGTACTTC.